The 29 T cell receptor beta chains given below trace back to one sample, sequenced in a study of T cell responses to AZD1222 COVID-19 vaccine. Clones were sequenced by immunoSEQ multiplex PCR, and TCRdb holds only the in-frame ones, with some missing. The sample records under 170,000 clones, 75% to 95% being singletons. The sample here was peripheral blood, taken 28 days after the second AZD1222 dose. Source of these receptors: an adult who received the AZD1222 COVID-19 vaccine.

This chain links TRBV19 with TRBJ2-7, with D unclear. Germline values: CDR1 LNHDA, CDR2 SQIVND (reference sequence). The V and J ends lost 5 bases and 6 bases respectively, with 20 bases between them. CDR3 size: 15 residues. The CDR3 DNA reads TGTGCCAGTAGTGGGGTTGGGTTCGGGTCAGGCGAGCAGTACTTC. It yields the protein CASSGVGFGSGEQYF.

The DNA of the CDR3 is TGTGCCAGCAGTTACGCCGGGGGGAGCCCCGGGGAGACCCAGTACTTC. This translates into CASSYAGGSPGETQYF. The V gene is TRBV6-5, the J gene TRBJ2-5, with 7 bases that match TRBD2. The CDR3 extends over 16 amino acids. Unmatched junction bases numbered 11, after V lost 2 bases and J lost 5 bases. Germline V gene data show CDR1 as MNHEY and CDR2 as SVGAGI.

The chain combines TRBV7-9 with TRBJ1-2; D not certain. V was trimmed by 1 base and J by 0 bases, leaving 9 bases between them. Germline CDR1 is SEHNR and CDR2 is FQNEAQ (reference sequence). The CDR3 contains 15 residues. CDR3 DNA: TGTGCCAGCAGCTTAGAGGACGGACCTAACTATGGCTACACCTTC. Its translation: CASSLEDGPNYGYTF. Looking up the rest from reference TRBV7-9 and TRBJ1-2 gives the full variable domain: DTGVSQNPRHKITKRGQNVTFRCDPISEHNRLYWYRQTLGQGPEFLTYFQNEAQLEKSRLLSDRFSAERPKGSFSTLEIQRTEQGDSAMYLCASSLEDGPNYGYTFGSGTRLTVV.

The CDR3 protein is CASSPSQGYPEAFF. The CDR3 region has the DNA TGTGCCAGCAGCCCCTCACAGGGTTACCCTGAAGCTTTCTTT. V gene TRBV9 combines with J gene TRBJ1-1; TRBD1 might be the D (6 bases). Germline assignment: CDR1 SGDLS and CDR2 YYNGEE. The CDR3 totals 14 residues. V was pared by 4 bases and J by 6 bases, with 16 bases between.

The chain has TRBV4-1 and TRBJ2-1; D is possibly TRBD2 (5 bases). Germline CDR1 is MGHRA and CDR2 is YSYEKL. The V gene lost 2 bases and the J gene lost 10 bases, with 12 bases spanning the gap. The CDR3 is 13 amino acids. CDR3 sequence (DNA): TGCGCCAGCAGCCAAACTAGTGTCAACGAGCAGTTCTTC. It encodes CASSQTSVNEQFF.

The chain combines TRBV9 with TRBJ2-3, with 7 bases aligning to TRBD1. The CDR3 consists of 16 residues. Germline V gives CDR1 SGDLS, CDR2 YYNGEE. The junction had 8 bases not matched to a gene; V was cut back by 4 bases and J by 0 bases. As DNA, the CDR3 is TGTGCCAGCAGCATCACGACAGGGTCTAGCACAGATACGCAGTATTTT. It translates to CASSITTGSSTDTQYF.

CDR3 sequence (DNA): TGTGCCAGCAGCTCTAGCGGGAAGGGCCCAAATGAGCAGTTCTTC. Amino acids: CASSSSGKGPNEQFF. The chain couples TRBV13 to TRBJ2-1; 9 bases are shared with TRBD2. From germline, CDR1 is PRHDT and CDR2 FYEKMQ (reference sequence). With V trimmed by 4 bases and J by 7 bases, 8 bases remained unmatched. This CDR3 is built from 15 residues.

The chain employs TRBV10-3 and TRBJ1-2, with 12 nucleotides matching TRBD1. The V segment lost 8 bases and the J segment 6 bases; nucleotides outside the gene matches: 4. CDR1 and CDR2 (germline): ENHRY, SYGVKD. The CDR3 has 13 amino acids. CDR3 sequence (DNA): TGTGCCATCGGGACAGGGGGCGGCGATGGCTACACCTTC. Its protein product is CAIGTGGGDGYTF.

Note on this clone: Mismatch with germline at one junction end may stem from a read error. The gene calls are TRBV29-1 and TRBJ2-7; D not certain. There are 13 residues in the CDR3. CDR1 is SQVTM and CDR2 is ANQGSEA in the germline V gene. Written as DNA, the CDR3 is TGCAGCGTTGAACTGGTTGACTCCTCCGAGCAGTACTTC. Residues: CSVELVDSSEQYF.

The chain combines TRBV4-1 with TRBJ1-5; D is possibly TRBD1 (5 bases). Trimming shortened V by 0 bases and J by 6 bases, and 12 bases separated the two germline ends. CDR1 is MGHRA and CDR2 is YSYEKL in the germline V gene. The CDR3 is 15 residues long. The chain's CDR3 is CASSQDWGSTQPQHF. The CDR3 nucleotides read TGCGCCAGCAGCCAAGATTGGGGGTCGACTCAGCCCCAGCATTTT.

V is TRBV2 and J is TRBJ2-5; a weak D match, TRBD2 (5 bases). Trimming left V 3 bases short and J 5 bases short, with 16 bases between. The CDR3 is 15 residues long. CDR1 is SNHLY, CDR2 FYNNEI, per germline. The CDR3 DNA sequence: TGTGCCAGCAGTGAGGGAGTGTCTCAAGGGGAGACCCAGTACTTC. As protein: CASSEGVSQGETQYF.

A single count supports this clone. The chain combines TRBV4-1 with TRBJ1-2; D is ambiguous. Germline V gives CDR1 MGHRA, CDR2 YSYEKL. CDR3 length: 17 amino acids. Trimming left V 0 bases short and J 0 bases short, with 14 bases between. DNA of the CDR3: TGCGCCAGCAGCCAAGATGAGGCCCGGGAAACTAACTATGGCTACACCTTC. Translating it yields CASSQDEARETNYGYTF.

Only one count was recorded for this clone. V is TRBV27 and J is TRBJ2-6; D not resolved. This CDR3 contains 15 residues. The germline gives CDR1 MNHEY, CDR2 SMNVEV (reference sequence). V gave up 1 base and J gave up 0 bases, with 4 bases separating them. CDR3 sequence reads: CASSLWASGANVLTF. CDR3 DNA: TGTGCCAGCAGTTTATGGGCCTCTGGGGCCAACGTCCTGACTTTC.

The chain combines TRBV5-4 with TRBJ1-2; 8 bases map to TRBD1. Germline CDR1 and CDR2: SGHNT and YYREEE (reference sequence). The V gene end was trimmed by 0 bases and the J gene end by 7 bases; junction bases not matched to a gene: 5. This CDR3 spans 14 amino acids. The CDR3 region has the DNA TGTGCCAGCAGCTTGGCCCAGGGGGCTGGTGGCTACACCTTC. Its protein product is CASSLAQGAGGYTF.

The V and J genes are TRBV19 and TRBJ1-1; maybe TRBD1 (6 bases). Germline V gene data show CDR1 as LNHDA and CDR2 as SQIVND (reference sequence). The CDR3 totals 15 residues. V dropped 3 bases and J dropped 2 bases, with 13 bases sitting between them. In DNA, the CDR3 is TGTGCCAGTAGTATTTACGAGGGGGTCAACACTGAAGCTTTCTTT. Translation gives CASSIYEGVNTEAFF. Variable domain in full (rest from reference TRBV19 and TRBJ1-1): DGGITQSPKYLFRKEGQNVTLSCEQNLNHDAMYWYRQDPGQGLRLIYYSQIVNDFQKGDIAEGYSVSREKKESFPLTVTSAQKNPTAFYLCASSIYEGVNTEAFFGQGTRLTVV.

The chain employs TRBV29-1 and TRBJ1-2; D gene ambiguous. CDR1 is SQVTM and CDR2 is ANQGSEA in the germline V gene. The V and J ends lost 4 bases and 5 bases respectively, with 17 bases between them. This CDR3 spans 14 amino acids. The chain's CDR3 is CSVAARGSGYGYTF. The CDR3 DNA is TGCAGCGTTGCAGCTCGGGGTTCAGGTTATGGCTACACCTTC.

This sequence joins TRBV6-1 and TRBJ2-1, with no clear D. This CDR3 is built from 13 residues. Trimming took 3 bases from V and 7 from J, leaving 10 bases between them. The germline gives CDR1 MNHNS, CDR2 SASEGT. The CDR3 protein is CASSDPVTNEQFF. The CDR3 nucleotides are TGTGCCAGCAGTGATCCGGTAACGAATGAGCAGTTCTTC.

This clone was picked up one time. The chain employs TRBV19 and TRBJ2-1; D not certain. Trimming stripped 2 bases from V and 0 bases from J, with 2 bases between. The length of the CDR3 is 13 residues. From germline, CDR1 is LNHDA and CDR2 SQIVND (reference sequence). The CDR3 DNA is TGTGCCAGTAGTATAAGCTCCTACAATGAGCAGTTCTTC. Its protein product is CASSISSYNEQFF.

The chain links TRBV24-1 to TRBJ1-5; 8 positions match TRBD1. The trim removed 3 bases at V and 5 bases at J, leaving 8 bases unmatched. Germline values: CDR1 KGHDR, CDR2 SFDVKD. The CDR3 runs to 16 residues. The CDR3 spells CATSDQPQGADQPQHF. Here the CDR3 DNA reads TGTGCCACCAGTGATCAGCCCCAGGGGGCAGATCAGCCCCAGCATTTT.

The chain recombines TRBV5-1 with TRBJ2-2, with D maybe TRBD2 (5 bases). V was clipped by 0 bases and J by 8 bases, with 14 bases between them. Germline loops: CDR1 SGHRS, CDR2 YFSETQ. The CDR3 sequence is 15 residues long. CDR3 protein: CASSLGRLDPGELFF. Here the CDR3 DNA reads TGCGCCAGCAGCTTGGGGAGGCTCGACCCGGGGGAGCTGTTTTTT.

The chain employs TRBV19 and TRBJ1-2, with a tentative D call TRBD1 (6 bases). The germline V and J ends were trimmed by 6 bases and 0 bases, with 8 bases remaining between them. The CDR3 is 13 amino acids. Germline V gene sequence: CDR1 LNHDA, CDR2 SQIVND (reference sequence). In nucleotides, the CDR3 is TGTGCCAGTAGGGACAGTGCTAACTATGGCTACACCTTC. It specifies CASRDSANYGYTF.

The chain joins TRBV12-3 or TRBV12-4 to TRBJ1-5, with 7 bases lining up with TRBD1. CDR3 size: 11 residues. V gave up 5 bases and J gave up 16 bases; unmatched junction bases: 8. CDR3 in DNA: TGTGCCAGCAGTGATAGACAGGGAATCCATTTT. This encodes CASSDRQGIHF.

The chain links TRBV10-3 to TRBJ2-3; no clear D gene. Germline values: CDR1 ENHRY, CDR2 SYGVKD. Between the trimmed V and J ends, which lost 4 bases and 2 bases, there was a span of 1 base. CDR3 size: 11 residues. The CDR3 DNA follows: TGTGCCATCAGTGCCACAGATACGCAGTATTTT. This gives the protein CAISATDTQYF.

The V and J genes are TRBV5-1 and TRBJ2-3, with 7 bases fitting TRBD1. Germline V lookup: CDR1 SGHRS, CDR2 YFSETQ. The length of the CDR3 is 17 residues. The V and J ends lost 0 bases and 4 bases, in that order; junction bases with no gene match: 11. The CDR3 nucleotides read TGCGCCAGCAGCTTGGGCTTCAGGGACAGTTTTCCAGATACGCAGTATTTT. Translation: CASSLGFRDSFPDTQYF.

The chain couples TRBV11-2 to TRBJ2-3, with 8 bases identical to TRBD2. Germline V CDR1 and CDR2: SGHAT, FQNNGV. This CDR3 is built from 16 residues. The V gene end was trimmed by 2 bases and the J gene end by 0 bases; junction bases not matched to a gene: 4. CDR3 amino acids: CASSLFKRESTDTQYF. The CDR3 DNA follows: TGTGCCAGCAGCTTATTTAAGCGGGAGAGCACAGATACGCAGTATTTT.

J is TRBJ2-7 and V is TRBV18, with 12 bases matching TRBD2. The J segment lost 6 bases and the V segment lost 3 bases, leaving 12 bases of the junction unmatched. The CDR3 is 17 residues long. The germline V gene has CDR1 KGHSH and CDR2 LQKENI. In DNA form, the CDR3 reads TGTGCCAGCTCACCTCCCTCTCGACTAGCGGGAGTCTCCGAGCAGTACTTC. Its protein is CASSPPSRLAGVSEQYF.

The chain joins TRBV2 to TRBJ1-2, with a possible D match to TRBD1 (6 bases). Germline CDR1 SNHLY, CDR2 FYNNEI. V lost 3 bases and J lost 8, with 25 bases in between. CDR3 length: 17 amino acids. The CDR3 sequence: CASSEEMTGLGLTGYTF. The CDR3 nucleotides are TGTGCCAGCAGTGAGGAAATGACAGGACTTGGGCTAACCGGCTACACCTTC.

The gene calls are TRBV3-1 (or the pseudogene TRBV3-2) and TRBJ2-1, with TRBD2 matching 8 bases. V shed 1 base, J shed 4 bases, and the junction held 3 bases outside the gene matches. Per the germline V gene, CDR1 is LGHDT and CDR2 is YNNKEL (reference sequence). The length of the CDR3 is 15 residues. CDR3 residues: CASSQVSGAYNEQFF. The CDR3 nucleotides read TGTGCCAGCAGCCAAGTTAGCGGGGCTTACAATGAGCAGTTCTTC.

The chain recombines TRBV24-1 with TRBJ1-5; TRBD1 is a possible D gene (5 bases). CDR3 size: 13 residues. Germline V gene sequence: CDR1 KGHDR, CDR2 SFDVKD. Deletions cut 6 bases from V and 8 bases from J, with 13 bases between. DNA of the CDR3: TGTGCCACCAGTCCCGGCGGCAGGGAGCCCCAGCATTTT. This sequence encodes CATSPGGREPQHF.